This TCR beta chain was recovered during a study of blood T cells in healthy people across ages. Background on the study: The capture of about one barcoded beta molecule per two T cells was achieved by template switching. Whole-study findings and limits: Age brought a roughly linear fall in TCR beta diversity measured per million T cells.

Primed by a sample-barcoded 5' primer and a J-beta primer mix, a second PCR proceeded for roughly 6 to 12 cycles. TCRdb fed the 5' RACE reads into MiXCR, producing one record per CDR3 protein. Of fewer than 1,000,000 distinct CDR3 sequences in the sample, about half were seen once. Researchers isolated at least 7 million PBMCs per sample. Per individual sample, total RNA of at least 6 micrograms was extracted. Trimming pared 4 bases from V and 8 bases from J, leaving 16 bases between. The length of the CDR3 is 15 residues. The germline V gene encodes CDR1 SGHRS and CDR2 YFSETQ. This clonotype was detected only a few times. Its target is unknown.

The clonotype was recovered from a man older than 75 in good health. The sequenced sample consisted of blood. The chain employs TRBV5-1 and TRBJ2-6, with D possibly matching TRBD1 (6 bases). The CDR3 reads CASSRGQPPSNVLTF. CDR3 coding DNA: TGCGCCAGCAGCCGAGGACAGCCCCCGTCCAACGTCCTGACTTTC.